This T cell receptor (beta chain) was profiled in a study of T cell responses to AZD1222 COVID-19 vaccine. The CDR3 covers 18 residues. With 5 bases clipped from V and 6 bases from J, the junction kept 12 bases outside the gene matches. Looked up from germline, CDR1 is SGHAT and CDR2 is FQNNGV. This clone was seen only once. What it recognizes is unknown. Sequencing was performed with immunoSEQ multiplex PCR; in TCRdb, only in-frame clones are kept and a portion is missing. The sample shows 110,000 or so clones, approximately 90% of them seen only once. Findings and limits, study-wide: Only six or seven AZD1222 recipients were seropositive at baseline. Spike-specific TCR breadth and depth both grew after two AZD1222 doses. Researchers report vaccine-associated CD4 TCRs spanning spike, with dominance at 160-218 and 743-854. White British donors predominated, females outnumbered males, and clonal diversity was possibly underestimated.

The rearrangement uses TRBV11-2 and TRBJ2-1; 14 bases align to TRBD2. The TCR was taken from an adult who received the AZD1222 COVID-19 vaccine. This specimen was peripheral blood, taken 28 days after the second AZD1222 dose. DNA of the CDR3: TGTGCCAGCAGCCCGCCCGGACTAGCGGGGGGTATAGGCAATGAGCAGTTCTTC. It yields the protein CASSPPGLAGGIGNEQFF.